These T cell receptor beta chains were read from a single sample in a study of blood T cell repertoires in COVID-19. The assay was immunoSEQ multiplex PCR, and TCRdb's table has in-frame clones only and misses some. In the table there are some 260,000 clones, approximately 89% of which are singletons. The sequenced sample consisted of peripheral blood. Receptors originate from a woman in her sixties or seventies with COVID-19, enrolled during active disease. Both conserved end residues are part of each CDR3. The order of the fields is V gene, D gene, clone size, J gene, CDR3 protein, CDR3 DNA. The D gene is left open where the match is weak. Expanded clones get a size class; other rows say once, few or many, or leave the size out.

>TRBV23-1|NA|NA|TRBJ1-2
CASSQAGADGDSNYGYTF
TGCGCCAGCAGTCAAGCGGGTGCGGACGGAGACTCTAACTATGGCTACACCTTC
>TRBV4-3|NA|once|TRBJ2-5
CASSQEGAGGETQYF
TGCGCCAGCAGCCAAGAAGGAGCGGGCGGAGAGACCCAGTACTTC
>TRBV6-5|NA|NA|TRBJ1-2
CASERREIGIYTF
TGTGCCAGCGAAAGGCGGGAGATCGGGATCTACACCTTC
>TRBV4-1|TRBD2|NA|TRBJ2-2
CASSQPGGGPNPGELFF
TGCGCCAGCAGCCAACCTGGGGGGGGACCCAACCCCGGGGAGCTGTTTTTT
>TRBV2|NA|NA|TRBJ2-5
CASSQAETQYF
TGTGCCAGCAGTCAGGCAGAGACCCAGTACTTC
>TRBV19|NA|NA|TRBJ1-5
CASSLMADSNQPQHF
TGTGCCAGTAGCCTCATGGCAGATAGCAATCAGCCCCAGCATTTT
>TRBV7-3|TRBD2|NA|TRBJ2-2
CASSLTGRVDTGELFF
TGTGCCAGCAGCTTAACGGGGAGGGTGGACACCGGGGAGCTGTTTTTT
>TRBV10-2|NA|NA|TRBJ2-3
CASSEFEGVFGTDTQYF
TGCGCCAGCAGTGAGTTTGAAGGGGTCTTTGGCACAGATACGCAGTATTTT
>TRBV7-8|TRBD1|NA|TRBJ2-7
CASSPQGTGFSYEQYF
TGTGCCAGCAGCCCGCAGGGGACAGGGTTCTCCTACGAGCAGTACTTC
>TRBV6-5|TRBD1|NA|TRBJ1-6
CASSPGQGRGSPLHF
TGTGCCAGCAGTCCGGGACAGGGAAGGGGGTCACCCCTCCACTTT
>TRBV2|NA|NA|TRBJ1-2
CASSEQGYGYTF
TGTGCCAGCAGTGAACAGGGGTATGGCTACACCTTC
>TRBV19|TRBD2|once|TRBJ2-1
CASSIGASGRVSAFF
TGTGCCAGTAGTATCGGTGCTAGCGGGAGGGTCTCGGCGTTCTTC
>TRBV5-1|NA|NA|TRBJ2-7
CASSLGVGRRSYEQYF
TGCGCCAGCAGCTTGGGGGTTGGGCGCCGCTCCTACGAGCAGTACTTC
>TRBV28|TRBD1|NA|TRBJ2-1
CASKPNTLTGDEQFF
TGTGCCAGCAAGCCGAATACCTTAACAGGGGATGAGCAGTTCTTC
>TRBV5-4|NA|NA|TRBJ1-1
CASSLKAGVNTEAFF
TGTGCCAGCAGCTTGAAAGCAGGGGTGAACACTGAAGCTTTCTTT
>TRBV29-1|NA|NA|TRBJ2-7
CSVDVNSGQYF
TGCAGCGTTGACGTTAATTCGGGGCAGTACTTC
>TRBV29-1|NA|NA|TRBJ1-1
CSVIGHMNTEAFF
TGCAGCGTTATTGGGCACATGAACACTGAAGCTTTCTTT
>TRBV5-1|TRBD2|NA|TRBJ2-7
CASSWGLAGLLDEQYF
TGCGCCAGCAGCTGGGGACTAGCGGGTCTATTGGACGAGCAGTACTTC
>TRBV6-2/TRBV6-3|NA|NA|TRBJ2-7
CASSYSGGGEQYF
TGTGCCAGCAGTTACTCTGGGGGAGGCGAGCAGTACTTC
>TRBV11-3|TRBD2|NA|TRBJ2-1
CASSQGLAGNEQFF
TGTGCCAGCAGCCAGGGACTAGCGGGGAATGAGCAGTTCTTC
>TRBV24-1|NA|NA|TRBJ2-2
CATSEGISGRGELFF
TGTGCCACCAGTGAGGGGATTTCAGGGCGCGGGGAGCTGTTTTTT
>TRBV19|NA|NA|TRBJ1-2
CASSIGLAGNYGYTF
TGTGCCAGTAGTATCGGTCTCGCAGGGAACTATGGCTACACCTTC
>TRBV5-6|TRBD2|NA|TRBJ2-3
CASSLDPSGRILTDTQYF
TGTGCCAGCAGCTTGGATCCGAGCGGGAGGATTCTCACAGATACGCAGTATTTT
>TRBV19|TRBD1|NA|TRBJ1-5
CASSGDRGQPQHF
TGTGCCAGTAGTGGAGACAGGGGCCAGCCCCAGCATTTT
>TRBV11-3|NA|NA|TRBJ1-4
CASSPQLGGEKLFF
TGTGCCAGCAGCCCTCAACTCGGGGGTGAAAAACTGTTTTTT
>TRBV28|TRBD1|NA|TRBJ2-1
CASSFGQGAGYEQFF
TGTGCCAGCAGTTTTGGACAGGGGGCAGGCTATGAGCAGTTCTTC
>TRBV5-1|TRBD2|NA|TRBJ2-5
CASSLVTLAGGPGETQYF
TGCGCCAGCAGCTTGGTAACGCTAGCGGGAGGGCCAGGGGAGACCCAGTACTTC
>TRBV19|TRBD1|NA|TRBJ2-1
CAISRGTGSYNEQFF
TGTGCCATCTCACGGGGGACAGGTTCCTACAATGAGCAGTTCTTC
>TRBV24-1|TRBD1|NA|TRBJ1-5
CATSGSKGARSQPQHF
TGTGCCACCAGTGGCAGCAAGGGGGCGAGGAGTCAGCCCCAGCATTTT
>TRBV7-8|TRBD2|NA|TRBJ2-7
CASSPPGGRAYEQYF
TGTGCCAGCAGCCCCCCGGGCGGGAGGGCCTACGAGCAGTACTTC
>TRBV7-2|NA|NA|TRBJ2-3
CASSLARDVDTQYF
TGTGCCAGCAGCTTAGCGCGGGATGTAGATACGCAGTATTTT
>TRBV6-2/TRBV6-3|TRBD2|NA|TRBJ2-1
CASSFVGGRNEQFF
TGTGCCAGCAGTTTCGTGGGAGGGCGGAATGAGCAGTTCTTC
>TRBV7-9|TRBD2|NA|TRBJ2-1
CASSAELAVLSSYNEQFF
TGTGCCAGCAGCGCCGAGCTAGCGGTCTTGAGCTCCTACAATGAGCAGTTCTTC
>TRBV9|NA|NA|TRBJ1-6
CASSVSAEISRSLHF
TGTGCCAGCAGCGTAAGCGCAGAGATAAGTAGGTCCCTCCACTTT
>TRBV6-5|NA|NA|TRBJ1-3
CASSLTLSGNTIYF
TGTGCCAGCAGCTTGACTCTTTCTGGAAACACCATATATTTT
>TRBV27|NA|NA|TRBJ2-3
CASSHGRRTDTQYF
TGTGCCAGCAGCCATGGGCGTCGCACAGATACGCAGTATTTT
>TRBV19|TRBD1|NA|TRBJ1-1
CASTSGGSSLLAFF
TGTGCCAGTACTTCAGGGGGGTCAAGTCTACTAGCTTTCTTT
>TRBV12-3/TRBV12-4|NA|NA|TRBJ1-1
CASSTVQDTEAFF
TGTGCCAGCAGTACGGTACAGGACACTGAAGCTTTCTTT
>TRBV11-3|TRBD2|NA|TRBJ2-7
CASSLAGGPPYEQYF
TGTGCCAGCAGCTTAGCGGGAGGGCCCCCCTACGAGCAGTACTTC
>TRBV6-5|NA|NA|TRBJ1-1
CASRTGSTEAFF
TGTGCCAGCAGAACAGGGTCCACTGAAGCTTTCTTT
>TRBV11-2|TRBD1|NA|TRBJ2-7
CASSLRQGAFQNSYEQYF
TGTGCCAGCAGCTTACGCCAGGGGGCCTTCCAAAACTCCTACGAGCAGTACTTC
>TRBV5-3|NA|few|TRBJ1-1
CARSLGAASDRDTEAFF
TGTGCCAGAAGCTTGGGGGCGGCTAGCGATCGGGACACTGAAGCTTTCTTT
>TRBV11-3|TRBD1|NA|TRBJ1-4
CASSFRQGGGEKLFF
TGTGCCAGCAGCTTTAGACAGGGTGGTGGTGAAAAACTGTTTTTT
>TRBV6-5|NA|NA|TRBJ2-3
CASSYVQVDTDTQYF
TGTGCCAGCAGTTACGTCCAGGTTGACACAGATACGCAGTATTTT
>TRBV2|TRBD1|NA|TRBJ2-7
CASTKNRQGVTYEQYF
TGTGCCAGCACAAAAAATAGACAGGGGGTAACCTACGAGCAGTACTTC
>TRBV28|TRBD1|NA|TRBJ1-2
CASHLSGQGYYGYTF
TGTGCCAGCCATCTATCGGGACAGGGATACTATGGCTACACCTTC
>TRBV7-2|TRBD2|NA|TRBJ2-1
CASSSFKTSGNEQFF
TGTGCCAGCAGCTCTTTTAAGACTAGCGGAAATGAGCAGTTCTTC
>TRBV7-8|NA|NA|TRBJ2-5
CASSIRGVSETQYF
TGTGCCAGCAGCATCAGGGGGGTTTCAGAGACCCAGTACTTC
>TRBV6-5|TRBD1|NA|TRBJ1-1
CASSRQGDNTEAFF
TGTGCCAGCAGCAGACAGGGGGATAACACTGAAGCTTTCTTT
>TRBV27|TRBD2|medium-sized|TRBJ2-3
CASSFLAGGPADTQYF
TGTGCCAGCAGTTTCCTAGCGGGAGGACCGGCAGATACGCAGTATTTT
>TRBV7-2|TRBD1|NA|TRBJ2-7
CASSLQPGGTSEQYF
TGTGCCAGCAGCTTACAGCCAGGGGGTACTTCCGAGCAGTACTTC
>TRBV30|TRBD1|few|TRBJ1-6
CACPPDRGLYDSPLHF
TGTGCCTGTCCCCCGGACAGGGGGCTATACGATTCACCCCTCCACTTT
>TRBV11-3|TRBD1|NA|TRBJ1-6
CASSLRQGLDSPLHF
TGTGCCAGCAGCTTAAGACAGGGCTTAGATTCACCCCTCCACTTT
>TRBV18|NA|NA|TRBJ2-5
CASSPPSVQETQYF
TGTGCCAGCTCACCACCGTCAGTCCAAGAGACCCAGTACTTC
>TRBV29-1|TRBD1|NA|TRBJ2-7
CSVEAGTGMGEQYF
TGCAGCGTTGAGGCCGGGACAGGGATGGGCGAGCAGTACTTC
>TRBV28|TRBD2|NA|TRBJ2-1
CASSSPRTSGAGFYNEQFF
TGTGCCAGCAGTTCGCCCCGGACTAGCGGGGCCGGTTTCTACAATGAGCAGTTCTTC
>TRBV7-3|TRBD1|NA|TRBJ2-2
CASSRTGDRGLSGELFF
TGTGCCAGCAGCCGCACTGGGGACAGGGGGCTGTCCGGGGAGCTGTTTTTT
>TRBV28|NA|NA|TRBJ2-1
CASSYGGSYNEQFF
TGTGCCAGCAGTTACGGGGGATCCTACAATGAGCAGTTCTTC